This TCR beta chain was recorded in a study of radiotherapy plus CTLA-4 blockade in lung cancer (dated by TCRdb to 2016 to 2019). Regarding the research as a whole: Among the enrolled patients, around 19% had an objective response, and less than 40% reached disease control. Broad study findings and their caveats: After treatment with radiotherapy and ipilimumab, TCR clones that originated in tumors expanded in peripheral blood. Increased serum interferon-beta after radiation, together with early dynamic changes in blood T cell clones, were reported to be the strongest predictors of response.

Counted from cysteine to phenylalanine, this CDR3 has 12 amino acids. The sequence is cut down to CDR3 DNA, 36 bases in frame from base 1. V loses 6 bases, J loses 6 bases, and the germline ends lie 12 bases apart. The germline V gene encodes CDR1 MNHNS and CDR2 SASEGT. About this clone: It has no known antigen specificity. No much larger clone is present one base from it, and per-base qualities are unavailable.

Focal radiation therapy combined with CTLA-4 blockade (ipilimumab) was tested in patients with chemo-refractory metastatic non-small-cell lung cancer. The library was generated by the immunoSEQ multiplex PCR assay. In TCRdb, the immuneACCESS table is reduced to in-frame sequences with V and J assigned. These tables do not hold every clone; where another copy was compared, an unresolved V gene accounts for under half, and the others remain unexplained. The sample has 90,000 to 100,000 clones on record, roughly 80% of them singletons. Of the sample, roughly 24% falls within the top ten clones. The clonotype was recovered from a human donor with non-small cell lung cancer that progressed on radiotherapy plus ipilimumab. Here the sequenced sample was peripheral blood, taken from a patient treated with radiotherapy plus ipilimumab. The chain joins TRBV6-1 to TRBJ2-7; the D segment cannot be called with confidence. The CDR3 here reads CASSPDWGEQYF. DNA sequence: TGTGCCAGCAGCCCAGACTGGGGCGAGCAGTACTTC.